Listed below are T cell receptor beta chains from one sample, sequenced in a study of T cells after yellow fever vaccination. MiXCR was run by TCRdb on the 5' RACE reads, yielding one entry per CDR3 protein. This sample has about 340,000 distinct CDR3 sequences, with about 12% found just once. The source material was CD4+ T cells sorted from PBMCs, sampled 15 days after the yellow fever booster vaccination. The receptors originated from a man aged 18 to 30 who received the YFV17D yellow fever vaccine. CDR3s leave out the opening cysteine and the closing phenylalanine or tryptophan. D genes are given only for firm matches.

CDR3aa: ASSVGGNWDRGHLEAF
j_gene: TRBJ1-1
v_gene: TRBV9
d_gene: TRBD1

CDR3aa: ASSPPGTRFTGELF
j_gene: TRBJ2-2
v_gene: TRBV7-3
d_gene: TRBD2

CDR3aa: AWSVQGQGQETQY
j_gene: TRBJ2-5
v_gene: TRBV30
d_gene: TRBD1

CDR3aa: ATSRDLVSQETQY
j_gene: TRBJ2-5
v_gene: TRBV15
d_gene: NA

CDR3aa: ASSDRGGEQY
j_gene: TRBJ2-7
v_gene: TRBV2
d_gene: NA

CDR3aa: ASTRAGLNSPLH
j_gene: TRBJ1-6
v_gene: TRBV9
d_gene: NA

CDR3aa: ASSQDRKRGVPYEQY
j_gene: TRBJ2-7
v_gene: TRBV4-2
d_gene: TRBD2

CDR3aa: ASYSWNRGSAEAF
j_gene: TRBJ1-1
v_gene: TRBV27
d_gene: NA

CDR3aa: ASSGEGGSPLH
j_gene: TRBJ1-6
v_gene: TRBV7-2
d_gene: NA

CDR3aa: ASSQGSGETQY
j_gene: TRBJ2-5
v_gene: TRBV7-3
d_gene: NA

CDR3aa: ASGRQVNNEKLF
j_gene: TRBJ1-4
v_gene: TRBV12-3/TRBV12-4
d_gene: NA

CDR3aa: ATSDAPDRTDTQY
j_gene: TRBJ2-3
v_gene: TRBV24-1
d_gene: NA

CDR3aa: ASSPVKGTYNSPLH
j_gene: TRBJ1-6
v_gene: TRBV6-6
d_gene: NA

CDR3aa: ASSLRLAGGGDTQY
j_gene: TRBJ2-3
v_gene: TRBV12-3/TRBV12-4
d_gene: TRBD2

CDR3aa: AACQGTNSPLH
j_gene: TRBJ1-6
v_gene: TRBV6-2/TRBV6-3
d_gene: NA

CDR3aa: ASSRRDTNNEQF
j_gene: TRBJ2-1
v_gene: TRBV7-9
d_gene: NA

CDR3aa: ASRTGTGGQDTQY
j_gene: TRBJ2-3
v_gene: TRBV5-1
d_gene: TRBD1

CDR3aa: AINNGQNTYEQY
j_gene: TRBJ2-7
v_gene: TRBV10-3
d_gene: NA

CDR3aa: ASRRGQDNSPLH
j_gene: TRBJ1-6
v_gene: TRBV4-1
d_gene: TRBD1

CDR3aa: ASSLAPGINEKLF
j_gene: TRBJ1-4
v_gene: TRBV7-9
d_gene: NA

CDR3aa: SARHPGVHSYEQY
j_gene: TRBJ2-7
v_gene: TRBV20-1
d_gene: NA

CDR3aa: ASSYRDSTAPETQY
j_gene: TRBJ2-5
v_gene: TRBV11-2
d_gene: NA

CDR3aa: ASRTGGNSPLH
j_gene: TRBJ1-6
v_gene: TRBV2
d_gene: TRBD1

CDR3aa: ASADRGPTGANVLT
j_gene: TRBJ2-6
v_gene: TRBV6-5
d_gene: TRBD1

CDR3aa: ASSSGTGGPRLNSPLH
j_gene: TRBJ1-6
v_gene: TRBV5-4
d_gene: TRBD1

CDR3aa: SVDRTYPGTEAF
j_gene: TRBJ1-1
v_gene: TRBV29-1
d_gene: NA

CDR3aa: ASSSDRADEKLF
j_gene: TRBJ1-4
v_gene: TRBV5-1
d_gene: NA

CDR3aa: ASSFDSSYNEQF
j_gene: TRBJ2-1
v_gene: TRBV5-1
d_gene: NA

CDR3aa: SARGYRLAGDAEQF
j_gene: TRBJ2-1
v_gene: TRBV20-1
d_gene: TRBD2

CDR3aa: ASSSRGGSGANVLT
j_gene: TRBJ2-6
v_gene: TRBV7-3
d_gene: TRBD2

CDR3aa: ASSQRGVAGIQETQY
j_gene: TRBJ2-5
v_gene: TRBV4-2
d_gene: TRBD2

CDR3aa: ASSFSGTNPNTIY
j_gene: TRBJ1-3
v_gene: TRBV7-9
d_gene: NA

CDR3aa: ASSNSRLSTDTQY
j_gene: TRBJ2-3
v_gene: TRBV7-9
d_gene: NA

CDR3aa: ASSYRDSRSETQY
j_gene: TRBJ2-5
v_gene: TRBV6-5
d_gene: NA

CDR3aa: ASSIRTSGSNTGELF
j_gene: TRBJ2-2
v_gene: TRBV21-1
d_gene: NA

CDR3aa: ASSFWEGTGTGELF
j_gene: TRBJ2-2
v_gene: TRBV6-2/TRBV6-3
d_gene: TRBD2

CDR3aa: ASSYSTAGIYGYT
j_gene: TRBJ1-2
v_gene: TRBV6-5
d_gene: NA

CDR3aa: SATGLAGGEEQF
j_gene: TRBJ2-1
v_gene: TRBV20-1
d_gene: TRBD2

CDR3aa: ATSDSGTGANTDTQY
j_gene: TRBJ2-3
v_gene: TRBV24-1
d_gene: TRBD1

CDR3aa: ASSLQSGRPQH
j_gene: TRBJ1-5
v_gene: TRBV5-1
d_gene: NA

CDR3aa: ASSYSKLRTDSPLH
j_gene: TRBJ1-6
v_gene: TRBV6-5
d_gene: NA

CDR3aa: ASSLRVKETQY
j_gene: TRBJ2-5
v_gene: TRBV14
d_gene: NA

CDR3aa: ASSQVGERGSNEQF
j_gene: TRBJ2-1
v_gene: TRBV3-1
d_gene: TRBD2

CDR3aa: ASSFIGTSGVQETQY
j_gene: TRBJ2-5
v_gene: TRBV12-3/TRBV12-4
d_gene: TRBD2

CDR3aa: ASSRNRDLGYGYT
j_gene: TRBJ1-2
v_gene: TRBV7-6
d_gene: NA

CDR3aa: ASSRESYEQY
j_gene: TRBJ2-7
v_gene: TRBV18
d_gene: NA

CDR3aa: ASSLDFSQPQH
j_gene: TRBJ1-5
v_gene: TRBV7-9
d_gene: NA

CDR3aa: ASSYLADPSTGELF
j_gene: TRBJ2-2
v_gene: TRBV6-5
d_gene: NA

CDR3aa: ASIEGRGQGLTTQY
j_gene: TRBJ2-3
v_gene: TRBV6-6
d_gene: TRBD1

CDR3aa: ASSLGVRDGYT
j_gene: TRBJ1-2
v_gene: TRBV5-5
d_gene: NA

CDR3aa: ASSQGRIPILYEQY
j_gene: TRBJ2-7
v_gene: TRBV3-1
d_gene: NA

CDR3aa: ASSLQSGDTEAF
j_gene: TRBJ1-1
v_gene: TRBV7-2
d_gene: NA

CDR3aa: ASSPGGRGGRETQY
j_gene: TRBJ2-5
v_gene: TRBV9
d_gene: TRBD2

CDR3aa: ASNKGGNYGYT
j_gene: TRBJ1-2
v_gene: TRBV9
d_gene: NA

CDR3aa: ASSWALGQGENQPQH
j_gene: TRBJ1-5
v_gene: TRBV5-5
d_gene: TRBD1

CDR3aa: ASSQEAGVYNEQF
j_gene: TRBJ2-1
v_gene: TRBV4-3
d_gene: NA

CDR3aa: ASSLSTEGTEAF
j_gene: TRBJ1-1
v_gene: TRBV2
d_gene: NA